This record covers a single T cell receptor (beta chain). The source of the sample is a study of OX40 agonist ivuxolimab in advanced cancers. The table came from immunoSEQ multiplex PCR; TCRdb's copy has only in-frame clones and leaves some out. The repertoire holds around 34,000 clones, with 81% as singletons. Germline-derived CDR1 and CDR2 are SGHNT and YYREEE (reference sequence). Trimming pared 0 bases from V and 6 bases from J, leaving 16 bases between. The CDR3 is made up of 16 amino acids. This chain joins TRBV5-4 and TRBJ2-1; tentatively, D is TRBD2 (5 bases). The sequence was collected from an adult with an advanced solid tumor such as melanoma, head and neck, liver or kidney cancer. The specimen comprised CD4+ or CD8+ T cells sorted from blood, sampled in a trial of the OX40 agonist ivuxolimab. CDR3 nucleotide sequence: TGTGCCAGCAGCTTGGGGCTGCAGCGAGGGAGCAATGAGCAGTTCTTC. Translating gives CASSLGLQRGSNEQFF.